The 17 T cell receptor beta chains below were found in one sample sequenced in a study of neurological immune-mediated disorders. TCRdb itself ran the 5' RACE reads through MiXCR, one entry per CDR3 protein. This table holds 20,000 to 25,000 distinct CDR3 sequences, 5.5% to 8% found once. Sequencing was carried out using CD8+ T cells from blood. These TCRs come from a man younger than 35 in good health.

This clonotype was seen at least ten times. The chain combines TRBV11-2 with TRBJ2-3; tentatively, D is TRBD1 (5 bases). Trimming stripped 5 bases from V and 5 bases from J, with 14 bases between. This CDR3 contains 14 residues. Germline assignment: CDR1 SGHAT and CDR2 FQNNGV. CDR3 sequence reads: CASSPTTGLDTQYF. CDR3 DNA: TGTGCCAGCAGCCCCACAACAGGTTTAGATACGCAGTATTTT. Combining the CDR3 with reference TRBV11-2 and TRBJ2-3 gives the whole variable domain EAGVAQSPRYKIIEKRQSVAFWCNPISGHATLYWYQQILGQGPKLLIQFQNNGVVDDSQLPKDRFSAERLKGVDSTLKIQPAKLEDSAVYLCASSPTTGLDTQYFGPGTRLTVL.

This clonotype was seen many times. The rearrangement joins TRBV20-1 to TRBJ1-4; TRBD1 aligns across 9 bases. After removal of 7 bases from V and 7 bases from J, the junction contained 4 bases not matched to a gene. The CDR3 extends over 12 amino acids. Germline V gives CDR1 DFQATT, CDR2 SNEGSKA (reference sequence). The CDR3 nucleotides are TGCAGTGTTGGGACAGGGATTGAAAAACTGTTTTTT. This sequence encodes CSVGTGIEKLFF.

This clonotype is termed medium-sized. This chain links TRBV10-3 with TRBJ2-2; 11 bases agree with TRBD2. The trim removed 11 bases at V and 0 bases at J, leaving 8 bases unmatched. This CDR3 is built from 16 residues. The germline CDR1 and CDR2 sequences are ENHRY and SYGVKD. CDR3 DNA sequence: TGTGCCGCGACTAGCGGGGTAATCGCGAACACCGGGGAGCTGTTTTTT. Translated, it gives CAATSGVIANTGELFF.

This clonotype was detected many times. The gene calls are TRBV6-5 and TRBJ1-5; D is perhaps TRBD1 (5 bases). Germline CDR1 MNHEY, CDR2 SVGAGI. Trimming took off 6 bases at V and 1 base at J, with 13 bases between the two ends. The length of the CDR3 is 15 residues. The CDR3 nucleotides are TGTGCCAGCAGGCCCAGGGAGGTGAGCAATCAGCCCCAGCATTTT. Encoded protein: CASRPREVSNQPQHF.

In this sample, this clonotype turned up many times. The CDR3 nucleotides are TGTGCCAGCAGCCAAGAGAAAGGGGATACGCAGTATTTT. The encoded protein is CASSQEKGDTQYF. V is TRBV4-2 and J is TRBJ2-3; no firm D call. CDR3 size: 13 residues. The V gene lost 0 bases and the J gene lost 6 bases, with 7 bases spanning the gap. CDR1 and CDR2 from the germline V gene are LGHNA and YNFKEQ.

This clonotype has ten or more counts. V usage is TRBV6-5 and J usage is TRBJ1-5, with 7 bases fitting TRBD1. From germline, CDR1 is MNHEY and CDR2 SVGAGI. The CDR3 is 15 amino acids. Germline trimming cut 4 bases from V and 4 bases from J; bases unmatched to any gene: 7. CDR3 residues: CASSSTGYWNQPQHF. CDR3 DNA: TGTGCCAGCAGTTCGACAGGGTATTGGAATCAGCCCCAGCATTTT.

This clonotype was recorded many times. This sequence joins TRBV4-1 and TRBJ2-1, with 11 bases lining up with TRBD2. The CDR3 has 16 amino acids. CDR1 is MGHRA and CDR2 is YSYEKL in the germline V gene. The ends lost 1 base at V and 7 bases at J; junction bases unmatched: 6. The DNA of the CDR3 is TGCGCCAGCAGCCAAGTAGCTAGCGGGGGGACGAATGAGCAGTTCTTC. Protein product: CASSQVASGGTNEQFF.

This clonotype was seen repeatedly, ten times or more. V and J are TRBV27 and TRBJ1-4; maybe TRBD1 (6 bases). V gave up 5 bases and J gave up 6 bases, with 16 bases separating them. CDR3 length equals 15 residues. Germline lookup yields CDR1 MNHEY and CDR2 SMNVEV (reference sequence). The CDR3 nucleotides are TGTGCCAGCAGTACTGGGACACCGGGATATGAAAAACTGTTTTTT. This encodes CASSTGTPGYEKLFF.

This clonotype was observed at least ten times. V and J are TRBV21-1 and TRBJ1-1. TRBV21-1 has pseudogene status. CDR3 length: 11 residues. CDR3 loop: CASTRTGEAFF. CDR3 coding DNA: TGTGCCAGCACCAGGACGGGTGAAGCTTTCTTT.

This clonotype was recorded at least ten times. The V gene is TRBV11-2, the J gene TRBJ2-3; 7 nucleotides match TRBD2. J was trimmed by 0 bases and V by 5 bases; bases with no gene match: 8. The CDR3 consists of 16 residues. CDR1 is SGHAT and CDR2 is FQNNGV in the germline V gene. CDR3 region: CASSPQAGDSTDTQYF. The CDR3 DNA reads as TGTGCCAGCAGCCCCCAGGCGGGGGATAGCACAGATACGCAGTATTTT.

In its sample, this clonotype was seen many times. This chain joins TRBV27 and TRBJ2-7, with TRBD1 as a possible D gene (6 bases). Germline lookup yields CDR1 MNHEY and CDR2 SMNVEV (reference sequence). The V and J ends lost 8 bases and 2 bases respectively, with 10 bases between them. The CDR3 is 12 residues long. CDR3 DNA: TGTGCCAGCCGGGACATAGCCTACGAGCAGTACTTC. Encoded protein: CASRDIAYEQYF.

This clonotype was recorded many times. The V and J genes are TRBV12-3 or TRBV12-4 and TRBJ2-3; no firm D call. The V and J ends lost 3 bases and 2 bases respectively, with 9 bases between them. The CDR3 runs to 14 residues. The CDR3 nucleotides read TGTGCCAGCAGTTTTTTAGGCCCCACAGATACGCAGTATTTT. Translated: CASSFLGPTDTQYF.

This clonotype was seen many times. The V call is TRBV20-1, the J call TRBJ2-7, with a weak D call TRBD1 (6 bases). Deletions cut 2 bases from V and 5 bases from J, with 13 bases between. The CDR3 spans 13 residues. Germline lookup yields CDR1 DFQATT and CDR2 SNEGSKA (reference sequence). CDR3 nucleotides: TGCAGTGCTAGATCCGGACGACAGGACGAGCAGTACTTC. Translating gives CSARSGRQDEQYF.

This clonotype was counted at least ten times. The chain recombines TRBV2 with TRBJ1-1; TRBD1 aligns across 7 bases. The germline gives CDR1 SNHLY, CDR2 FYNNEI. The V and J ends lost 8 bases and 0 bases, in that order; junction bases with no gene match: 9. The CDR3 runs to 15 residues. In DNA form, the CDR3 reads TGTGCCAGCGGGGTGACAGGGTTGTTGAACACTGAAGCTTTCTTT. It codes for CASGVTGLLNTEAFF.

At least ten counts were recorded for this clonotype. The V gene is TRBV5-6, the J gene TRBJ1-1; TRBD1 matches 10 bases. Germline-derived CDR1 and CDR2 are SGHDT and YYEEEE. CDR3 size: 13 residues. V lost 4 bases to trimming and J lost 5 bases; unmatched junction nucleotides: 2. The CDR3 DNA follows: TGTGCCAGCAGCCAGGACAGGGGGACTGAAGCTTTCTTT. Its translation: CASSQDRGTEAFF. Supplemented by reference TRBV5-6 and TRBJ1-1, the full variable domain reads DAGVTQSPTHLIKTRGQQVTLRCSPKSGHDTVSWYQQALGQGPQFIFQYYEEEERQRGNFPDRFSGHQFPNYSSELNVNALLLGDSALYLCASSQDRGTEAFFGQGTRLTVV.

This clonotype was counted at least ten times. V gene TRBV6-5 combines with J gene TRBJ1-3; the D is unclear. The CDR3 is 12 amino acids. V was pared by 6 bases and J by 1 base, with 4 bases between. CDR1 is MNHEY and CDR2 is SVGAGI in the germline V gene. This CDR3 reads CASRGSGNTIYF. DNA for the CDR3: TGTGCCAGCAGGGGGTCTGGAAACACCATATATTTT.

This clonotype was seen at least ten times. The V gene is TRBV7-9, the J gene TRBJ1-2; D ambiguous. V was cut by 1 base and J by 4 bases, with 10 bases left in between. Germline values: CDR1 SEHNR, CDR2 FQNEAQ (reference sequence). The CDR3 covers 14 residues. CDR3 DNA sequence: TGTGCCAGCAGCTTAGTTGTGACGGTCTATGGCTACACCTTC. This translates into CASSLVVTVYGYTF.